The 17 T cell receptor beta chains below come from one sample, sequenced in a study of cytomegalovirus exposure and HLA in healthy donors (dated by TCRdb to 2017 to 2019). Libraries came from the immunoSEQ multiplex PCR assay. A mixture of 60 forward primers for TCR Vbeta segments and 13 reverse primers for TCR Jbeta segments was used in the multiplex PCR. TCRdb mirrors the immuneACCESS table, restricted to in-frame sequences. Some clones are absent from its copies; in checked studies, under half trace to an unresolved V gene, and the reason for the others is unknown. The sample has more than 60,000 clones on record, about 78% of them singletons. The top ten constitute over 2.5% of the sample. Sequencing was carried out using PBMCs. The receptors were sampled from a man aged 18 to 30 in good health and CMV-seronegative.

V usage is TRBV27 and J usage is TRBJ2-7; 8 positions agree with TRBD1. CDR3 length: 17 amino acids. Germline CDR1 and CDR2: MNHEY and SMNVEV (reference sequence). V was pared by 3 bases and J by 0 bases, with 10 bases of the junction left unmatched. The CDR3 DNA is TGTGCCAGCAGTTTTTATCGGGGGACAGGTCTCTCCTACGAGCAGTACTTC. It translates to CASSFYRGTGLSYEQYF.

This clone was seen more than once but under ten times. The rearrangement uses TRBV19 and TRBJ2-5, with 7 bases that match TRBD2. V was clipped by 4 bases and J by 4 bases; unmatched bases: 9. This CDR3 region has 15 residues. CDR1 is LNHDA, CDR2 SQIVND, per germline (reference sequence). The CDR3 nucleotides read TGTGCCAGTAGTACCAACCCCGGGGGGTCAGAGACCCAGTACTTC. Translation: CASSTNPGGSETQYF. Full variable domain (remainder filled in from reference TRBV19 and TRBJ2-5): DGGITQSPKYLFRKEGQNVTLSCEQNLNHDAMYWYRQDPGQGLRLIYYSQIVNDFQKGDIAEGYSVSREKKESFPLTVTSAQKNPTAFYLCASSTNPGGSETQYFGPGTRLLVL.

The chain combines TRBV6-5 with TRBJ1-6, with D hard to call. V shed 6 bases and J shed 4 bases, with 10 bases lying between them. Germline values: CDR1 MNHEY, CDR2 SVGAGI. The CDR3 sequence is 14 residues long. The CDR3 sequence: CASSPTTYNSPLHF. CDR3 nucleotide sequence: TGTGCCAGCAGCCCTACGACTTATAATTCACCCCTCCACTTT.

The genes are TRBV6-6 and TRBJ1-6, with no clear D. The CDR3 consists of 15 residues. Trimming took off 7 bases at V and 0 bases at J, with 10 bases between the two ends. CDR1 is MNHNY, CDR2 SVGAGI, per germline (reference sequence). CDR3 coding DNA: TGTGCCAGCACCCCACTGAGCTCCTATAATTCACCCCTCCACTTT. This translates into CASTPLSSYNSPLHF.

The J gene is TRBJ2-7, the V gene TRBV6-1; no firm D call. The germline V gene has CDR1 MNHNS and CDR2 SASEGT. The CDR3 consists of 14 residues. The V end was cut by 8 bases, the J end by 0 bases, with 14 bases between. The CDR3 sequence is CASQSGVSSYEQYF. CDR3 DNA sequence: TGTGCCAGCCAATCAGGTGTGAGCTCCTACGAGCAGTACTTC.

The chain recombines TRBV21-1 with TRBJ1-1; the listed D gene, TRBD1, was not tested against the DNA. TRBV21-1 is reported as a pseudogene. This CDR3 comprises 19 residues. The CDR3, as DNA: TGTGCCAGCAGCAGATTTGCAGGGACAGGGTGTCGTTGGGGCACTGAAGCTTTCTTT. Translating gives CASSRFAGTGCRWGTEAFF.

The rearrangement joins TRBV7-8 to TRBJ1-2, with D tentatively TRBD1 (5 bases). Trimming cost V 7 bases and J 4 bases, with 16 bases left between them. The CDR3 totals 14 residues. The V gene's germline CDR1 is SGHVS and CDR2 FQNEAQ. CDR3 nucleotide sequence: TGTGCCAGCACCAATGTACAGGTCGGCTATGGCTACACCTTC. Protein: CASTNVQVGYGYTF.

This rearrangement joins TRBV18 to TRBJ1-1; 8 nucleotides line up with TRBD1. This CDR3 region has 16 residues. CDR1 and CDR2 (germline): KGHSH, LQKENI. Trimming cost V 8 bases and J 1 base; bases outside gene matches: 12. CDR3 loop: CASQTNRQGTNTEAFF. The DNA for the CDR3 is TGTGCCAGCCAAACGAATCGACAGGGGACGAACACTGAAGCTTTCTTT.

The chain couples TRBV18 to TRBJ2-6; 10 bases align to TRBD1. Trimming cost V 3 bases and J 4 bases; bases outside gene matches: 9. The CDR3 length is 18 residues. CDR1 is KGHSH, CDR2 LQKENI, per germline. DNA of the CDR3: TGTGCCAGCTCACCCTGGGACAGGGGAGGATCGGGGGCCAACGTCCTGACTTTC. Its translation: CASSPWDRGGSGANVLTF.

This sequence joins TRBV6-6 and TRBJ2-3, with TRBD2 matching over 7 bases. Germline values: CDR1 MNHNY, CDR2 SVGAGI (reference sequence). V shed 0 bases, J shed 4 bases, and the junction held 7 bases outside the gene matches. CDR3 length: 16 residues. CDR3 region: CASSYSRGVGSDTQYF. The DNA for the CDR3 is TGTGCCAGCAGTTACTCCCGGGGGGTCGGGTCAGATACGCAGTATTTT.

Note on this clone: One junction end disagrees with the germline gene, perhaps due to a read error. V is TRBV11-1 and J is TRBJ2-7; perhaps TRBD2 as D (5 bases). The CDR3 is 13 residues long. The germline V gene encodes CDR1 SGHAT and CDR2 FQDESV (reference sequence). The CDR3 sequence is CASSRFRAVEVNF. The DNA of the CDR3 is TGTGCCAGCAGCCGATTCAGAGCGGTGGAGGTGAACTTC.

This rearrangement joins TRBV21-1 to TRBJ1-4; the table gives TRBD1 as D, unverified against the DNA. TRBV21-1 is shown as a pseudogene. The CDR3 sequence is 15 residues long. In DNA form, the CDR3 reads TGTGCCAGCAGCAAATTTGGGACAGTCAATGAAAAACTGTTTTTT. Translated, it gives CASSKFGTVNEKLFF.

The table lists this clone with a count of one. The rearrangement joins TRBV14 to TRBJ1-6, with 10 bases matching TRBD1. The trim removed 4 bases at V and 14 bases at J, leaving 8 bases unmatched. The CDR3 is 14 residues long. In germline, CDR1 is SGHDN, CDR2 FVKESK. The CDR3 reads CASSPGQGFVALHF. CDR3 in DNA: TGTGCCAGCAGCCCGGGACAGGGGTTTGTGGCCCTCCACTTT.

V and J are TRBV19 and TRBJ2-1; tentative D call: TRBD2 (6 bases). The V gene's germline CDR1 is LNHDA and CDR2 SQIVND (reference sequence). Trimming removed 7 bases at V and 0 bases at J, with 16 bases between. CDR3 length: 16 residues. The DNA of the CDR3 is TGTGCCAGTACTAAATTTTCGGGGGACTCCTACAATGAGCAGTTCTTC. This translates into CASTKFSGDSYNEQFF.

This sequence joins TRBV19 and TRBJ2-7; 11 bases map to TRBD1. The CDR3 is 14 amino acids. Germline CDR1 is LNHDA and CDR2 is SQIVND (reference sequence). V trimming: 6 bases; J trimming: 2 bases; junction bases outside the gene matches: 3. CDR3 in DNA: TGTGCCAGTAGCCGGGGACAGGGGGCCTACGAGCAGTACTTC. Its protein product is CASSRGQGAYEQYF.

The chain couples TRBV5-1 to TRBJ2-5; 9 bases agree with TRBD2. The CDR3 is 16 amino acids. CDR1 is SGHRS and CDR2 is YFSETQ in the germline V gene. Germline trimming cut 0 bases from V and 2 bases from J; bases unmatched to any gene: 5. The CDR3 bases are TGCGCCAGCAGCTTGGGACTAGCGGAGAAACAAGAGACCCAGTACTTC. Protein: CASSLGLAEKQETQYF.

J is TRBJ2-3 and V is TRBV19; tentatively, D is TRBD2 (5 bases). The CDR3 has 12 residues. Deletions cut 5 bases from V and 5 bases from J, with 8 bases between. Germline loops: CDR1 LNHDA, CDR2 SQIVND (reference sequence). CDR3 amino acids: CASSHTRDTQYF. DNA for the CDR3: TGTGCCAGTAGTCATACTAGAGATACGCAGTATTTT.